Each of the 26 T cell receptor beta chains below was sequenced from the same sample in a study of patients and donors after allogeneic stem cell transplantation. TCRdb processed the RT-PCR reads anew with MiXCR; each CDR3 protein has one entry. The table shows roughly 200,000 distinct CDR3 sequences, with around 41% occurring only once. Sequenced material: blood, either unsorted or a sorted T cell fraction (not recorded which). All receptors derive from a human donor who was either an allogeneic HSCT recipient or a stem cell or donor lymphocyte infusion donor (not recorded which). It is not recorded whose cells these are; they may come from a transplant donor.

The chain has TRBV7-9 and TRBJ1-5; D possibly corresponds to TRBD1 (5 bases). The CDR3 spans 16 residues. Trimming removed 5 bases at V and 0 bases at J, with 14 bases between. In germline, CDR1 is SEHNR, CDR2 FQNEAQ (reference sequence). The CDR3 sequence: CASSDTTAYSNQPQHF. The CDR3 DNA follows: TGTGCCAGCAGCGATACGACAGCATATAGCAATCAGCCCCAGCATTTT.

The count of this clonotype is one. The rearrangement joins TRBV7-2 to TRBJ2-1; D unclear. This CDR3 comprises 17 residues. Germline CDR1 reads SGHTA; CDR2 reads FQGNSA. Trimming pared 2 bases from V and 0 bases from J, leaving 14 bases between. This CDR3 reads CASSLSASRGSYNEQFF. DNA of the CDR3: TGTGCCAGCAGCTTAAGCGCTTCAAGAGGCTCCTACAATGAGCAGTTCTTC.

This chain connects TRBV2 to TRBJ1-6; possibly TRBD1 for D (6 bases). The CDR3 length is 14 residues. Between the trimmed V and J ends, which lost 8 bases and 5 bases, there was a span of 13 bases. CDR1 and CDR2 (germline): SNHLY, FYNNEI. DNA for the CDR3: TGTGCCAGCTCTATCGGGGGGCATAATTCACCCCTCCACTTT. Translating gives CASSIGGHNSPLHF. The whole variable domain, remainder taken from reference TRBV2 and TRBJ1-6, is EPEVTQTPSHQVTQMGQEVILRCVPISNHLYFYWYRQILGQKVEFLVSFYNNEISEKSEIFDDQFSVERPDGSNFTLKIRSTKLEDSAMYFCASSIGGHNSPLHFGNGTRLTVT.

This chain links TRBV29-1 with TRBJ2-5; D is uncertain. There are 14 residues in the CDR3. Trimming removed 4 bases at V and 0 bases at J, with 12 bases between. Per the germline V gene, CDR1 is SQVTM and CDR2 is ANQGSEA. The CDR3 sequence: CSVGTTQYQETQYF. The CDR3 bases are TGCAGCGTTGGAACTACCCAGTACCAAGAGACCCAGTACTTC.

In its sample, this clonotype was seen a few times. This sequence joins TRBV30 and TRBJ1-2, with D possibly TRBD1 on 5 matching bases. CDR3 length equals 16 residues. Trimming took off 3 bases at V and 4 bases at J, with 21 bases between the two ends. CDR1 GTSNPN and CDR2 SVGIG come from the germline V gene (reference sequence). CDR3 nucleotide sequence: TGTGCCTGGAGACGGACACTGACAAATACGGGCTATGGCTACACCTTC. Translated, it gives CAWRRTLTNTGYGYTF.

V gene TRBV7-3 combines with J gene TRBJ2-1; unclear D gene. V shed 6 bases and J shed 8 bases, with 23 bases lying between them. The CDR3 is made up of 16 amino acids. Germline V gives CDR1 SGHTA, CDR2 FQGTGA. Here the CDR3 reads CASRKTGPMELDEQFF. As DNA, the CDR3 is TGTGCCAGCAGGAAAACCGGGCCTATGGAATTGGATGAGCAGTTCTTC.

The V call is TRBV11-2, the J call TRBJ2-3; maybe TRBD1 (6 bases). The CDR3 totals 15 residues. CDR1 is SGHAT and CDR2 is FQNNGV in the germline V gene. V was trimmed by 5 bases and J by 0 bases, leaving 12 bases between them. CDR3 sequence reads: CASSPRDTSTDTQYF. DNA for the CDR3: TGTGCCAGCAGCCCCCGGGACACTAGCACAGATACGCAGTATTTT.

There are a few counts of this clonotype. The chain uses TRBV15 and TRBJ1-2; 7 bases map to TRBD1. V shed 5 bases, J shed 4 bases, and the junction held 10 bases outside the gene matches. Germline V gene data show CDR1 as LNHNV and CDR2 as YYDKDF (reference sequence). CDR3 size: 15 residues. The CDR3, as DNA: TGTGCCACCAGCCAAGATCGGACAGGACCCTATGGCTACACCTTC. Its protein product is CATSQDRTGPYGYTF.

This rearrangement joins TRBV27 to TRBJ2-1; 8 nucleotides agree with TRBD2. V dropped 0 bases and J dropped 4; count of bases not matched to a gene: 5. The CDR3 consists of 16 residues. Germline V CDR1 and CDR2: MNHEY, SMNVEV (reference sequence). CDR3 nucleotide sequence: TGTGCCAGCAGTTTATCAGGTAGCGGGACTTACAATGAGCAGTTCTTC. Encoded protein: CASSLSGSGTYNEQFF.

This clonotype was found a few times. CDR3 sequence (DNA): TGTGCCAGCAGTGAAGTGGGTTTTCTGGACGGAAAGAACACTGAAGCTTTCTTT. Its protein is CASSEVGFLDGKNTEAFF. The chain carries TRBV6-1 and TRBJ1-1, with D unclear. The V end was cut by 1 base, the J end by 1 base, with 19 bases between. The CDR3 totals 18 residues. CDR1 is MNHNS and CDR2 is SASEGT in the germline V gene.

The chain joins TRBV11-2 to TRBJ2-3; D possibly corresponds to TRBD2 (6 bases). V was cut by 0 bases and J by 3 bases, with 7 bases left in between. Germline V CDR1 and CDR2: SGHAT, FQNNGV. This CDR3 has 14 amino acids. The CDR3 loop is CASSLDGRTDTQYF. DNA of the CDR3: TGTGCCAGCAGCTTAGACGGGAGAACAGATACGCAGTATTTT. Complete variable domain (other parts from reference TRBV11-2 and TRBJ2-3): EAGVAQSPRYKIIEKRQSVAFWCNPISGHATLYWYQQILGQGPKLLIQFQNNGVVDDSQLPKDRFSAERLKGVDSTLKIQPAKLEDSAVYLCASSLDGRTDTQYFGPGTRLTVL.

This clonotype has a single count. The rearrangement joins TRBV5-5 to TRBJ1-2; 8 bases agree with TRBD1. V was pared by 0 bases and J by 4 bases, with 5 bases of the junction left unmatched. Germline lookup yields CDR1 SGHKS and CDR2 YYEKEE (reference sequence). CDR3 length equals 15 residues. CDR3 amino acids: CASSLGAGGFYGYTF. CDR3 nucleotide sequence: TGTGCCAGCAGCTTGGGGGCAGGGGGCTTCTATGGCTACACCTTC.

The rearrangement uses TRBV25-1 and TRBJ2-1; 10 nucleotides line up with TRBD1. The CDR3 loop spans 13 amino acids. The trim removed 9 bases at V and 5 bases at J, leaving 4 bases unmatched. CDR1 is MGHDK and CDR2 is SYGVNS in the germline V gene. CDR3 protein: CASSGTGDNEQFF. The DNA for the CDR3 is TGTGCCAGTTCCGGGACAGGGGACAATGAGCAGTTCTTC. The full variable domain, its missing parts supplied by reference TRBV25-1 and TRBJ2-1, is EADIYQTPRYLVIGTGKKITLECSQTMGHDKMYWYQQDPGMELHLIHYSYGVNSTEKGDLSSESTVSRIRTEHFPLTLESARPSHTSQYLCASSGTGDNEQFFGPGTRLTVL.

There are a few counts of this clonotype. The genes are TRBV6-2 or TRBV6-3 and TRBJ2-1; a weak D match, TRBD2 (6 bases). The CDR3 contains 14 residues. Trimming took 8 bases from V and 6 from J, leaving 17 bases between them. Germline CDR1 is MNHEY and CDR2 is SVGEGT. Written as DNA, the CDR3 is TGTGCCAGCGCTGTAGGCGGGGCCGGCAATGAGCAGTTCTTC. It yields the protein CASAVGGAGNEQFF.

The chain has TRBV29-1 and TRBJ1-1, with 7 bases matching TRBD1. Trimming cost V 6 bases and J 5 bases; bases outside gene matches: 9. Germline V gene lookup returns CDR1 SQVTM and CDR2 ANQGSEA. The CDR3 extends over 13 amino acids. The CDR3 sequence: CSVRGRGRTEAFF. In nucleotides, the CDR3 is TGCAGCGTCAGGGGCAGGGGGAGGACTGAAGCTTTCTTT.

J is TRBJ2-3 and V is TRBV28, with D perhaps TRBD1 or TRBD2 (5 bases each). The germline V gene has CDR1 MDHEN and CDR2 SYDVKM. Trimming cost V 6 bases and J 10 bases, with 14 bases left between them. This CDR3 spans 12 amino acids. CDR3: CASRLMGDPQYF. The CDR3, as DNA: TGTGCCAGCAGGCTAATGGGGGATCCGCAGTATTTT.

J is TRBJ1-1 and V is TRBV3-1; no reliable D call. Germline-derived CDR1 and CDR2 are LGHDT and YNNKEL (reference sequence). The CDR3 sequence is 13 residues long. With 2 bases removed from V and 4 bases from J, the gap between germline ends came to 8 bases. The CDR3 region has the DNA TGTGCCAGCAGCCAAATAGGAGGCACTGAAGCTTTCTTT. This sequence encodes CASSQIGGTEAFF.

V is TRBV6-5 and J is TRBJ2-2; TRBD2 agrees at 11 bases. Per germline, CDR1 MNHEY and CDR2 SVGAGI. After removal of 0 bases from V and 0 bases from J, the junction contained 3 bases not matched to a gene. CDR3 length: 18 amino acids. CDR3 DNA: TGTGCCAGCAGTTACTCGTATAGCGGGAGGGCGAACACCGGGGAGCTGTTTTTT. It codes for CASSYSYSGRANTGELFF.

With respect to this clonotype: The germline gene is not matched at one end of the junction; a read error may be the cause. V and J are TRBV29-1 and TRBJ1-1; a weak D match, TRBD1 (5 bases). Germline-derived CDR1 and CDR2 are SQVTM and ANQGSEA. The CDR3 is 9 amino acids. CDR3 DNA: TGCAGCGTTGAACCCTGGGGGGGTTTT. This gives the protein CSVEPWGGF.

This chain joins TRBV24-1 and TRBJ2-1; D is perhaps TRBD2 (5 bases). CDR3 size: 15 residues. Per germline, CDR1 KGHDR and CDR2 SFDVKD. V shed 5 bases and J shed 7 bases, with 17 bases lying between them. CDR3 sequence: CATSGSGPGVNEQFF. CDR3 sequence (DNA): TGTGCCACCAGTGGTTCCGGCCCCGGGGTGAATGAGCAGTTCTTC.

The chain joins TRBV30 to TRBJ1-4, with D maybe TRBD1 (6 bases). Trimming pared 7 bases from V and 5 bases from J, leaving 17 bases between. CDR1 and CDR2 (germline): GTSNPN, SVGIG (reference sequence). The CDR3 runs to 14 residues. This CDR3 reads CAYTNRVLNEKLFF. CDR3 coding DNA: TGTGCCTACACCAACAGGGTACTGAATGAAAAACTGTTTTTT.

This clonotype has just a few counts. The DNA of the CDR3 is TGTGCCACCAGTGAAGGACCTGAGCAGTTCTTC. Translation gives CATSEGPEQFF. The V call is TRBV24-1, the J call TRBJ2-1, with D unclear. V was pared by 4 bases and J by 9 bases, with 6 bases between. Germline V lookup: CDR1 KGHDR, CDR2 SFDVKD. CDR3 length equals 11 residues.

This clonotype has a handful of counts. The chain uses TRBV5-6 and TRBJ1-4; D remains unclear. The CDR3 contains 15 residues. The germline gives CDR1 SGHDT, CDR2 YYEEEE. V was clipped by 2 bases and J by 0 bases, with 8 bases between them. The CDR3: CASSFPRATNEKLFF. CDR3 nucleotide sequence: TGTGCCAGCAGCTTTCCGAGGGCAACTAATGAAAAACTGTTTTTT.

J is TRBJ2-7 and V is TRBV28, with 8 bases that match TRBD2. This CDR3 contains 18 residues. The germline CDR1 and CDR2 sequences are MDHEN and SYDVKM. J gave up 4 bases and V 4 bases, and 18 bases lay outside the gene matches. The CDR3, as DNA: TGTGCCAGCAGTTCTAATTATGGGGCTAGCGGGCAAGTTTACGAGCAGTACTTC. Residues: CASSSNYGASGQVYEQYF.

This chain uses TRBV7-2 with TRBJ1-1; 7 nucleotides agree with TRBD1. The germline gives CDR1 SGHTA, CDR2 FQGNSA. The V and J ends lost 7 bases and 8 bases, in that order; junction bases with no gene match: 7. The CDR3 is 12 residues long. The DNA for the CDR3 is TGTGCCAGCATCGGGACAGATCGAGAAGCTTTCTTT. This codes for CASIGTDREAFF.

This clonotype was observed a handful of times. The chain couples TRBV20-1 to TRBJ2-1, with 9 bases identical to TRBD2. CDR1 DFQATT and CDR2 SNEGSKA come from the germline V gene (reference sequence). The CDR3 is 13 residues long. With 7 bases clipped from V and 12 bases from J, the junction kept 13 bases outside the gene matches. CDR3 sequence: CSGARNAREGQFF. The CDR3 nucleotides read TGCAGTGGGGCCCGAAACGCGCGGGAGGGGCAGTTCTTC.